This TCR beta chain is from a study of blood T cells in healthy people across ages. Study at large: In model experiments, template switching was able to capture about one barcoded beta molecule for every two T cells that were present.

Worth noting for this clonotype: Its antigen is currently unknown.

A J-beta primer mix and a sample-barcoded 5' primer were used in a second PCR of roughly 6 to 11 cycles. TCRdb reanalysed the 5' RACE reads using MiXCR and keeps one entry per CDR3 protein. The sample holds fewer than 1.5 million distinct CDR3 sequences, around 39% seen once. In germline, CDR1 is LNHDA, CDR2 SQIVND (reference sequence). V dropped 4 bases and J dropped 8 bases, with 17 bases sitting between them. This CDR3 is built from 14 residues. Isolating PBMCs gave at least 6 million of these cells per sample. Extraction yielded at least 6 micrograms of total RNA per sample. Study results and limitations: Unsorted PBMCs ruled out conclusive naive versus antigen-experienced comparison.

This receptor was identified in a woman aged 18-29 years in good health. The V and J genes are TRBV19 and TRBJ1-2, with D tentatively TRBD1 (5 bases). The specimen sequenced was blood. CDR3: CASSTPQGAGGYTF. As DNA, the CDR3 is TGTGCCAGTAGTACGCCTCAGGGAGCAGGAGGCTACACCTTC. Complete variable domain (other parts from reference TRBV19 and TRBJ1-2): DGGITQSPKYLFRKEGQNVTLSCEQNLNHDAMYWYRQDPGQGLRLIYYSQIVNDFQKGDIAEGYSVSREKKESFPLTVTSAQKNPTAFYLCASSTPQGAGGYTFGSGTRLTVV.